The source of this TCR beta chain is a study of cytomegalovirus exposure and HLA in healthy donors. Study at large: In an earlier analysis, almost 120 million unique TCR beta sequences were found from some 180 million T cells.

This clone was recorded once. As yet, its antigen is unknown. Looked up from germline, CDR1 is LNHDA and CDR2 is SQIVND (reference sequence). V lost 5 bases to trimming and J lost 3 bases; unmatched junction nucleotides: 2. The CDR3 loop spans 16 amino acids. Donors counted as nominally healthy when sampled, yet unrecorded immune exposures were likely. Amplification used 60 Vbeta primers and 13 Jbeta primers. The repertoire was sequenced with immunoSEQ multiplex PCR; TCRdb's copy has only in-frame clones and lacks some. Seen here are 30,000 to 40,000 clones, about two thirds observed once, and the top ten hold around 10%. Study-wide results and caveats: Exclusion applied to some V segments, including TRBV6-2 and TRBV6-3, as they were indistinguishable. Several of the most significant clusters appeared linked to common viral pathogens, based on a later analysis.

The source is a man between 35 and 55 years old in good health and CMV-seropositive. The sample consisted of PBMCs. The chain couples TRBV19 to TRBJ2-3; 16 bases fit TRBD2. The CDR3 reads CASSEGLAGGTDTQYF. Written as DNA, the CDR3 is TGTGCCAGTAGTGAGGGACTAGCGGGGGGGACAGATACGCAGTATTTT.